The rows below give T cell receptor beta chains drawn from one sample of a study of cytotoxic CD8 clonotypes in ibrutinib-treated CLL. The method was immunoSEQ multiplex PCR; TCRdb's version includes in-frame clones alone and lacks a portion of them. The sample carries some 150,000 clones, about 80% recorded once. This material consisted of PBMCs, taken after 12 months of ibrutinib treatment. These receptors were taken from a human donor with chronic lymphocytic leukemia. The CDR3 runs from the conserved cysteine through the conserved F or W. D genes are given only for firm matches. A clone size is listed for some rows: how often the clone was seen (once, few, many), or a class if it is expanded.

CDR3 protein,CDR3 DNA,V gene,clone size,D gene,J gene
CASSQDGQLNQPQHF,TGTGCCAGCAGCCAAGATGGACAGCTCAATCAGCCCCAGCATTTT,TRBV4-2,NA,NA,TRBJ1-5
CASSLHRPVGTGGPGELFF,TGTGCCAGCAGTCTCCACCGACCGGTGGGGACAGGAGGGCCCGGGGAGCTGTTTTTT,TRBV27,NA,TRBD1,TRBJ2-2
CASSLTSGTASTDTQYF,TGTGCCAGCAGCTTAACATCCGGGACAGCTAGCACAGATACGCAGTATTTT,TRBV7-9,NA,TRBD1,TRBJ2-3
CASSPNYNEQFF,TGTGCCAGCAGCCCAAATTACAATGAGCAGTTCTTC,TRBV9,NA,NA,TRBJ2-1
CASSLSGHSNQPQHF,TGTGCCAGCAGCTTGTCCGGTCATAGCAATCAGCCCCAGCATTTT,TRBV5-6,NA,NA,TRBJ1-5
CASSIGQLSYEQYF,TGTGCCAGCAGCATAGGACAGCTCTCCTACGAGCAGTACTTC,TRBV9,NA,NA,TRBJ2-7
CASSSLAGPYEQYF,TGTGCCAGCAGCTCCTTAGCGGGACCCTACGAGCAGTACTTC,TRBV7-9,once,TRBD2,TRBJ2-7
CATQRDLGGTGELFF,TGTGCCACCCAACGCGACCTTGGGGGGACCGGGGAGCTGTTTTTT,TRBV27,once,NA,TRBJ2-2
CASSREGGGRAAGGTQYF,TGTGCCAGCAGTCGAGAGGGGGGCGGGAGGGCCGCTGGCGGGACCCAGTACTTC,TRBV25-1,NA,TRBD2,TRBJ2-5
CASRPWGRETQYF,TGTGCCAGCAGACCCTGGGGTCGAGAGACCCAGTACTTC,TRBV25-1,NA,NA,TRBJ2-5
CASSPPQETQYF,TGTGCCAGCTCACCCCCCCAAGAGACCCAGTACTTC,TRBV18,NA,NA,TRBJ2-5
CACWTGQIYGYTF,TGTGCGTGTTGGACAGGACAAATTTATGGCTACACCTTC,TRBV6-6,few,TRBD1,TRBJ1-2
CASSWDSPSGANVLTF,TGTGCCAGCAGCTGGGACAGCCCCTCTGGGGCCAACGTCCTGACTTTC,TRBV5-4,NA,TRBD1,TRBJ2-6
CASSTEGAGGWNEQFF,TGTGCCAGTAGTACTGAGGGAGCGGGAGGGTGGAATGAGCAGTTCTTC,TRBV19,NA,TRBD2,TRBJ2-1
CASSSQGSRHEQYF,TGTGCCAGTAGCTCACAGGGGAGTAGGCACGAGCAGTACTTC,TRBV19,once,TRBD1,TRBJ2-7
CVSTSLAVNGQFF,TGTGTCAGCACCTCACTAGCAGTGAATGGGCAGTTCTTC,TRBV28,NA,NA,TRBJ2-1
CASSQGPEQYF,TGCGCCAGCAGCCAAGGACCTGAGCAGTACTTC,TRBV4-1,NA,NA,TRBJ2-7
CASSRYKTGDDNEQFF,TGTGCCAGCAGCCGCTATAAGACAGGGGACGACAATGAGCAGTTCTTC,TRBV4-2,NA,TRBD1,TRBJ2-1
CASSRTGDPTNEKLFF,TGTGCCAGCAGCCGTACAGGGGATCCAACTAATGAAAAACTGTTTTTT,TRBV5-6,NA,TRBD1,TRBJ1-4
CASSSTGTGWYEQYF,TGTGCCAGCAGTTCAACCGGGACAGGGTGGTACGAGCAGTACTTC,TRBV27,few,TRBD1,TRBJ2-7
CASSPPDRGKGYTF,TGTGCCAGCTCACCACCGGACAGGGGGAAAGGCTACACCTTC,TRBV18,NA,TRBD1,TRBJ1-2
CASSDEGSYNEQFF,TGTGCCAGCAGTGACGAGGGGTCCTACAATGAGCAGTTCTTC,TRBV25-1,NA,NA,TRBJ2-1
CASSLGPGNKEAFF,TGCGCCAGCAGCTTGGGGCCAGGGAATAAAGAAGCTTTCTTT,TRBV5-1,once,NA,TRBJ1-1
CASSGLGEPSLEQFF,TGTGCCAGCTCGGGACTGGGGGAGCCCTCTCTTGAGCAGTTCTTC,TRBV9,NA,NA,TRBJ2-1
CASSVDRGSYNEQFF,TGCGCCAGCAGCGTCGACAGGGGTTCCTACAATGAGCAGTTCTTC,TRBV5-1,NA,TRBD1,TRBJ2-1
CASSEARSSGANVLTF,TGTGCCAGCAGTGAAGCTCGTAGCTCTGGGGCCAACGTCCTGACTTTC,TRBV25-1,few,NA,TRBJ2-6
CASSLVVNTEAFF,TGCGCCAGCAGCTTGGTCGTGAACACTGAAGCTTTCTTT,TRBV5-1,NA,NA,TRBJ1-1
CASSWTRDNEQFF,TGTGCCAGCAGCTGGACCCGGGACAATGAGCAGTTCTTC,TRBV7-2,few,NA,TRBJ2-1
CASSGDRVTEAFF,TGCGCCAGCAGTGGAGACAGGGTCACTGAAGCTTTCTTT,TRBV10-2,NA,TRBD1,TRBJ1-1